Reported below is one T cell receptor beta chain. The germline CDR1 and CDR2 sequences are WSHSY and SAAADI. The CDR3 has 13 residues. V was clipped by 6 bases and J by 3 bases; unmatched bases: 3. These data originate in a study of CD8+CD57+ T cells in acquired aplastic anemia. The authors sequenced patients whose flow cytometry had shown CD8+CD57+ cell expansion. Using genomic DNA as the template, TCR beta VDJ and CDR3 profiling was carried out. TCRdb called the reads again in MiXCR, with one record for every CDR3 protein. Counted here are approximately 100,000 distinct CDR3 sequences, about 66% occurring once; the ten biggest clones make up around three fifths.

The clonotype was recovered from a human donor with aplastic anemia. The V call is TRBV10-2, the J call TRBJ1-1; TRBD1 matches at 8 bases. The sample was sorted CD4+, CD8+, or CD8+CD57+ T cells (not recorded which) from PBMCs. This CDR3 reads CASRTGVHTEAFF. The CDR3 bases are TGCGCCAGCAGGACAGGGGTGCACACTGAAGCTTTCTTT.